This is a list of T cell receptor beta chains from one sample in a study of CD8+ T cells in alopecia areata. The data were produced by immunoSEQ multiplex PCR, yet TCRdb's version contains in-frame clones alone and is incomplete. The sample has about 190,000 clones; roughly 60% are singletons. Source: CD4+ T cells sorted from blood, taken at week 24, from a patient treated with tofacitinib. The receptors come from a human donor with alopecia areata. The conserved cysteine and the conserved F or W are not part of the CDR3 here. D genes are given only for firm matches.

v_gene	d_gene	len	j_gene	CDR3aa
TRBV6-1	TRBD2	12	TRBJ2-5	ASSPGLVKETQY
TRBV15	.	10	TRBJ2-5	ATAVGQETQY
TRBV4-3	.	13	TRBJ2-7	ASSQEYGISYEQY
TRBV9	.	13	TRBJ1-6	ASSVEADYNSPLH
TRBV11-2	TRBD2	14	TRBJ2-7	ASSSFPSGVVYEQY
TRBV27	.	12	TRBJ1-2	ASSLALGHGGYT
TRBV25-1	TRBD1	13	TRBJ1-4	ASSRGTGGNEKLF
TRBV9	TRBD1	11	TRBJ1-1	ASSPTRGSEAF
TRBV29-1	.	12	TRBJ2-1	SVALPTDNNEQF
TRBV2	.	11	TRBJ2-5	ASSVGRQETQY
TRBV6-5	.	13	TRBJ1-2	ASSYSSGDYYGYT
TRBV4-3	.	11	TRBJ2-3	ASSLGATDTQY
TRBV5-6	TRBD2	13	TRBJ2-5	ASSAPGLAGETQY
TRBV4-2	TRBD2	16	TRBJ2-5	ASSQHLTSGGAEETQH
TRBV28	.	9	TRBJ2-7	ASSRPDSQY
TRBV4-3	.	11	TRBJ1-2	ASSPDLRNGYT